Each of the 24 T cell receptor beta chains below was sequenced from the same sample in a study of glioma-infiltrating T cells after dendritic cell vaccination. Only in-frame clones appear in the TCRdb table, and some are missing; sequencing was by immunoSEQ multiplex PCR. The sample has over 90,000 clones; 80% to 90% are singletons. The sample was blood, taken before dendritic cell vaccination. These receptors originate from a human donor with glioblastoma.

CDR3 loop: CASSSGTRMNTEAFF. For the CDR3, the DNA is TGCGCCAGCAGCTCAGGGACAAGAATGAACACTGAAGCTTTCTTT. V usage is TRBV5-1 and J usage is TRBJ1-1; tentatively, D is TRBD1 (6 bases). The V gene's germline CDR1 is SGHRS and CDR2 YFSETQ. Trimming took off 3 bases at V and 0 bases at J, with 12 bases between the two ends. The CDR3 sequence is 15 residues long.

This chain connects TRBV18 to TRBJ2-5; D is possibly TRBD2 (7 bases). This CDR3 has 12 residues. Germline V gives CDR1 KGHSH, CDR2 LQKENI. Trimming cost V 11 bases and J 7 bases, with 17 bases left between them. CDR3 amino acids: CASRGAPGTQYF. DNA for the CDR3: TGTGCCTCCCGGGGGGCACCTGGGACCCAGTACTTC.

The chain combines TRBV19 with TRBJ2-2; no clear D gene. CDR3 length: 14 amino acids. Germline V lookup: CDR1 LNHDA, CDR2 SQIVND (reference sequence). Trimming removed 1 base at V and 7 bases at J, with 10 bases between. CDR3 protein: CASSIVPPGGELFF. CDR3 coding DNA: TGTGCCAGTAGTATAGTTCCTCCCGGCGGGGAGCTGTTTTTT.

This clone was seen only a few times. This rearrangement joins TRBV11-3 to TRBJ2-3, with 11 bases fitting TRBD1. Germline V gene lookup returns CDR1 SGHNT and CDR2 YENEEA. The CDR3 extends over 16 amino acids. Trimming at V came to 5 bases and at J to 7 bases, leaving 11 bases not matched to a gene. CDR3 amino acids: CASSTGQDRGQNTQYF. CDR3 nucleotides: TGTGCCAGCAGCACCGGTCAGGACAGGGGGCAAAATACGCAGTATTTT.

This chain joins TRBV5-8 and TRBJ2-5, with 10 bases aligning to TRBD2. The CDR3 has 15 amino acids. J lost 3 bases, V lost 4 bases, and 6 bases had no gene match. Germline loops: CDR1 SGHTS, CDR2 YDEGEE. CDR3 DNA sequence: TGTGCCAGCAGCCGAGGGACTAGCGCTAAAGAGACCCAGTACTTC. Protein: CASSRGTSAKETQYF.

This clone was picked up one time. The gene calls are TRBV11-3 and TRBJ2-7; 8 bases map to TRBD2. The germline CDR1 and CDR2 sequences are SGHNT and YENEEA. This CDR3 is built from 15 residues. The V gene end was trimmed by 3 bases and the J gene end by 0 bases; junction bases not matched to a gene: 4. CDR3 DNA sequence: TGTGCCAGCAGCTTGCGCGGGGGGACCTCCTACGAGCAGTACTTC. As protein: CASSLRGGTSYEQYF.

The J gene is TRBJ2-3, the V gene TRBV25-1; 7 bases are shared with TRBD2. Looked up from germline, CDR1 is MGHDK and CDR2 is SYGVNS. The CDR3 extends over 14 amino acids. The ends lost 7 bases at V and 2 bases at J; junction bases unmatched: 6. This CDR3 reads CASTPGLTTDTQYF. The CDR3 DNA sequence: TGTGCCAGCACCCCGGGACTAACCACAGATACGCAGTATTTT.

The chain uses TRBV5-1 and TRBJ2-1; D uncertain. The ends were cut back, 0 bases at V and 7 bases at J, with 11 bases in the middle. Germline V gene sequence: CDR1 SGHRS, CDR2 YFSETQ. There are 14 residues in the CDR3. CDR3 sequence reads: CASSLVFSVNEQFF. For the CDR3, the DNA is TGCGCCAGCAGCTTGGTTTTTTCGGTTAATGAGCAGTTCTTC.

This chain joins TRBV25-1 and TRBJ2-7, with TRBD2 matching 8 bases. J was trimmed by 2 bases and V by 3 bases; bases with no gene match: 6. Germline V gene data show CDR1 as MGHDK and CDR2 as SYGVNS. This CDR3 is 15 amino acids long. The CDR3 loop is CASSDLAGLAYEQYF. For the CDR3, the DNA is TGTGCCAGCAGTGATTTAGCGGGGTTGGCCTACGAGCAGTACTTC.

The genes are TRBV7-9 and TRBJ2-3, with 8 bases matching TRBD2. This CDR3 has 15 amino acids. V lost 6 bases to trimming and J lost 4 bases; unmatched junction nucleotides: 9. CDR1 and CDR2 (germline): SEHNR, FQNEAQ (reference sequence). The CDR3 sequence: CASRPGLEAADTQYF. In DNA, the CDR3 is TGTGCCAGCAGGCCGGGACTAGAAGCAGCAGATACGCAGTATTTT. Together with reference TRBV7-9 and TRBJ2-3, the CDR3 gives the full variable domain: DTGVSQNPRHKITKRGQNVTFRCDPISEHNRLYWYRQTLGQGPEFLTYFQNEAQLEKSRLLSDRFSAERPKGSFSTLEIQRTEQGDSAMYLCASRPGLEAADTQYFGPGTRLTVL.

The rearrangement links TRBV11-2 to TRBJ2-7; tentatively, D is TRBD1 (5 bases). Germline CDR1 reads SGHAT; CDR2 reads FQNNGV. The ends were cut back, 4 bases at V and 4 bases at J, with 8 bases in the middle. The CDR3 sequence is 12 residues long. The CDR3: CASSSDTYEQYF. In DNA form, the CDR3 reads TGTGCCAGCAGCTCGGACACTTACGAGCAGTACTTC.

J is TRBJ2-5 and V is TRBV5-6; 7 nucleotides line up with TRBD2. The CDR3 contains 15 residues. CDR1 and CDR2 from the germline V gene are SGHDT and YYEEEE. After removal of 4 bases from V and 3 bases from J, the junction contained 9 bases not matched to a gene. As DNA, the CDR3 is TGTGCCAGCAGCCCGACTAGCTGGGTGGAAGAGACCCAGTACTTC. Translating gives CASSPTSWVEETQYF.

The chain is built from TRBV6-1 and TRBJ2-7, with 9 bases that match TRBD2. Germline V gives CDR1 MNHNS, CDR2 SASEGT. After removal of 6 bases from V and 6 bases from J, the junction contained 21 bases not matched to a gene. This CDR3 spans 18 amino acids. The CDR3 region is CASRETRRGGLFKSEQYF. CDR3 DNA: TGTGCCAGCAGAGAAACCAGGCGGGGGGGCTTGTTCAAGAGCGAGCAGTACTTC.

The V call is TRBV4-1, the J call TRBJ1-5, with 10 bases identical to TRBD1. Germline values: CDR1 MGHRA, CDR2 YSYEKL. Trimming at V came to 2 bases and at J to 4 bases, leaving 23 bases not matched to a gene. The CDR3 contains 22 residues. The DNA of the CDR3 is TGCGCCAGCAGCCAAACAACCACCGTCAGACTAATCGACAGGGGGCGAAATCAGCCCCAGCATTTT. It is translated as CASSQTTTVRLIDRGRNQPQHF.

The gene calls are TRBV25-1 and TRBJ2-5; D gene unclear. Germline V gives CDR1 MGHDK, CDR2 SYGVNS. Trimming cost V 2 bases and J 1 base, with 14 bases left between them. The CDR3 is made up of 16 amino acids. The DNA of the CDR3 is TGTGCCAGCAGTGAAGGCCGAGCGTCAGTCCAAGAGACCCAGTACTTC. It codes for CASSEGRASVQETQYF. Combining the CDR3 with reference TRBV25-1 and TRBJ2-5 gives the whole variable domain EADIYQTPRYLVIGTGKKITLECSQTMGHDKMYWYQQDPGMELHLIHYSYGVNSTEKGDLSSESTVSRIRTEHFPLTLESARPSHTSQYLCASSEGRASVQETQYFGPGTRLLVL.

This clone turned up a few times. The V gene is TRBV13, the J gene TRBJ1-2, with TRBD1 matching over 9 bases. This CDR3 is built from 14 residues. Per the germline V gene, CDR1 is PRHDT and CDR2 is FYEKMQ (reference sequence). J gave up 7 bases and V 4 bases, and 7 bases lay outside the gene matches. The chain's CDR3 is CASSSWTGAFGYTF. The CDR3 DNA is TGTGCCAGCAGCTCTTGGACAGGGGCGTTTGGCTACACCTTC. Drawing the rest from reference TRBV13 and TRBJ1-2, the complete variable domain is AAGVIQSPRHLIKEKRETATLKCYPIPRHDTVYWYQQGPGQDPQFLISFYEKMQSDKGSIPDRFSAQQFSDYHSELNMSSLELGDSALYFCASSSWTGAFGYTFGSGTRLTVV.

The genes are TRBV30 and TRBJ1-6; TRBD1 matches 8 bases. J gave up 7 bases and V 2 bases, and 16 bases lay outside the gene matches. Germline V CDR1 and CDR2: GTSNPN, SVGIG (reference sequence). This CDR3 has 18 residues. The CDR3 DNA reads TGTGCCTGGAGTCTGGGGGGGGATCTGACAGGGGTCAATTCACCCCTCCACTTT. This codes for CAWSLGGDLTGVNSPLHF.

The rearrangement uses TRBV7-3 and TRBJ2-3; possibly TRBD2 for D (6 bases). With 5 bases removed from V and 6 bases from J, the gap between germline ends came to 15 bases. Germline V gene lookup returns CDR1 SGHTA and CDR2 FQGTGA. CDR3 size: 14 residues. The CDR3 coding sequence is TGTGCCAGCAGCCCTCCGGGACTGGATGATACGCAGTATTTT. Translating it yields CASSPPGLDDTQYF.

The chain joins TRBV28 to TRBJ2-2; the match to TRBD2 covers 8 bases. This CDR3 is built from 17 residues. Germline assignment: CDR1 MDHEN and CDR2 SYDVKM. The V and J ends lost 7 bases and 3 bases, in that order; junction bases with no gene match: 13. Here the CDR3 DNA reads TGTGCCAGCACTACCTGGGGGCGGGGGGCCGACACCGGGGAGCTGTTTTTT. Its protein is CASTTWGRGADTGELFF.

A remark on this clone: Other nucleotide sequences in the sample specify the same CDR3. The chain recombines TRBV18 with TRBJ2-5, with D maybe TRBD1 (6 bases). From germline, CDR1 is KGHSH and CDR2 LQKENI. Trimming took off 6 bases at V and 0 bases at J, with 8 bases between the two ends. This CDR3 is 13 amino acids long. The CDR3 nucleotides read TGTGCCAGCTCTTGGACAGACCAAGAGACCCAGTACTTC. Its protein product is CASSWTDQETQYF.

CDR3 bases: TGTGCCAGCAGCGTAGGGATAGCGGGGGTAGAGACCCAGTACTTC. The encoded protein is CASSVGIAGVETQYF. The chain couples TRBV9 to TRBJ2-5, with TRBD2 matching 9 bases. V lost 0 bases and J lost 4; bases outside the gene matches: 4. Germline lookup yields CDR1 SGDLS and CDR2 YYNGEE. The CDR3 is made up of 15 amino acids.

The V and J genes are TRBV9 and TRBJ2-2; 7 nucleotides match TRBD2. This CDR3 is 14 amino acids long. Trimming at V came to 4 bases and at J to 6 bases, leaving 6 bases not matched to a gene. In germline, CDR1 is SGDLS, CDR2 YYNGEE. CDR3 in amino acids: CASSPRLAAGELFF. CDR3 DNA sequence: TGTGCCAGCAGCCCCCGACTAGCTGCCGGGGAGCTGTTTTTT.

This clone was picked up a small number of times. The rearrangement joins TRBV10-1 to TRBJ2-1; 7 nucleotides align to TRBD2. V trimming: 4 bases; J trimming: 2 bases; junction bases outside the gene matches: 8. Germline V gene data show CDR1 as WNHNN and CDR2 as SYGVQD (reference sequence). The CDR3 covers 16 residues. Here the CDR3 DNA reads TGCGCCAGCAGTGTACTTGCGGGAGAACCCTACAATGAGCAGTTCTTC. Translating gives CASSVLAGEPYNEQFF.

J is TRBJ2-7 and V is TRBV5-4, with a weak D call TRBD1 (5 bases). Germline CDR1 reads SGHNT; CDR2 reads YYREEE (reference sequence). V lost 4 bases and J lost 3, with 14 bases in between. The CDR3 covers 14 residues. CDR3 sequence reads: CASSPAMDNYEQYF. DNA for the CDR3: TGTGCCAGCAGCCCAGCCATGGACAACTACGAGCAGTACTTC.